Listed here is a single T cell receptor (beta chain). The clone's antigen remains unknown. Base quality data are lacking; no much larger clone is found one base away. The entry originates in a study of blood T cell repertoires in COVID-19 (dated by TCRdb to about 2020). Regarding the study in general: Samples covering the acute and convalescent phases of COVID-19 were provided by collaborators in the United States, Italy and Spain. The material from the prospective study consisted of cDNA or gDNA derived from T cells, B-cell-depleted T cells, or PBMCs. Nearly every sample came with metadata listing a de-identified subject ID, COVID-19 status, age in years and sex. The repertoires were made available in a free public database intended to serve as a resource for research on the immune response to SARS-CoV-2. Samples were obtained from the ongoing ImmuneRACE study (first 160 participants) and from some 1,300 subjects provided by 6 global collaborators. The dataset comprised deeply sampled blood TCRbeta repertoires from subjects exposed to, actively infected with, or recovered from COVID-19. Where HLA class I and class II types were available, the types were taken from metadata supplied by the sample provider, not from assay-based typing.

V is pruned by 3 bases and J by 8 bases, leaving 8 bases of the junction without a gene match. The CDR3 runs 14 residues from the cysteine to the phenylalanine. The CDR3 DNA has 42 bases and is translated from base 1. The germline V gene encodes CDR1 DFQATT and CDR2 SNEGSKA (reference sequence). What the research found in general, with its limitations: Clinical and demographic metadata were provided uncurated, with the amount varying by source and participant.

TCRbeta CDR3 regions were amplified from genomic DNA by means of the immunoSEQ Assay, a bias-controlled multiplex PCR. The original methods were these. Within the assay, amplification of reference gene primers was used to estimate how many nucleated cells each sample contained. To quantify the absolute abundance of each unique TCRbeta CDR3 rearrangement, sequence reads were collapsed and filtered. For each sample, productive Simpson clonality was calculated as the square root of Simpson's diversity index over productive rearrangements. This is the immuneACCESS table as TCRdb keeps it, with only in-frame sequences that have V and J called. A part of the clones is gone; compared with another copy, unresolved V genes explain less than half, and the rest is unexplained. That table is the source of V, J and clone size, and D and trimming were worked out from the DNA. In this sample the table shows approximately 150,000 clones, roughly 84% of which occur a single time. The top ten hold 15% to 20% of the sample.

Enrolling through a virtual design, the prospective study's participants ranged in age from roughly 18 to 90 years and lived across more than 20 United States geographic areas. Cohort assignment in the prospective study relied on participant-reported clinical history from a screening survey and a study questionnaire. ImmuneRACE Cohort 3 recovered participants were defined by two consecutive negative NP/OP PCR tests, healthcare professional clearance, or symptom resolution. Each participant in the prospective study had whole blood, serum and a nasopharyngeal or oropharyngeal swab collected by mobile phlebotomists. Additional blood draws and questionnaires over an approximately 2-month period could optionally be provided by prospective study participants. Before DNA extraction, blood samples from the prospective study were shipped at room temperature or frozen.

This receptor was identified in a man between 60 and 70 years old who had recovered from COVID-19. Sequencing was carried out using PBMCs or T cells enriched from blood (not recorded which). The rearranged segments are TRBV20-1 and TRBJ2-1; 9 central nucleotides agree with TRBD2. CDR3 sequence: CSASGASGIYEQFF. In nucleotide form, the sequence is TGCAGTGCTAGTGGAGCTAGCGGGATCTATGAGCAGTTCTTC.